The next 14 T cell receptor beta chains were all read from a single sample in a study of cytomegalovirus exposure and HLA in healthy donors. Sequencing was performed with immunoSEQ multiplex PCR; in TCRdb, only in-frame clones are kept and a portion is missing. The repertoire holds some 130,000 clones, with roughly 86% as singletons. Sequenced sample: PBMCs. The receptors derive from a woman in her twenties or thirties in good health and CMV-seronegative.

This chain uses TRBV5-1 with TRBJ2-5, with 8 nucleotides matching TRBD1. Germline V gives CDR1 SGHRS, CDR2 YFSETQ. V lost 3 bases, J lost 5 bases, and 6 bases stayed unmatched. The CDR3 has 14 residues. The CDR3 reads CASSSSRTGETQYF. The CDR3 region has the DNA TGCGCCAGCAGCTCATCCCGGACAGGGGAGACCCAGTACTTC. Using reference TRBV5-1 and TRBJ2-5 for the parts outside the CDR3, the full variable domain is KAGVTQTPRYLIKTRGQQVTLSCSPISGHRSVSWYQQTPGQGLQFLFEYFSETQRNKGNFPGRFSGRQFSNSRSEMNVSTLELGDSALYLCASSSSRTGETQYFGPGTRLLVL.

This chain links TRBV6-5 with TRBJ1-6, with a weak D call TRBD1 (6 bases). Germline V gives CDR1 MNHEY, CDR2 SVGAGI. V was cut by 2 bases and J by 7 bases, with 12 bases left in between. The CDR3 length is 15 residues. CDR3 in DNA: TGTGCCAGCAGTTACAACAGGGACCCCAATTCACCCCTCCACTTT. Translation gives CASSYNRDPNSPLHF.

The chain carries TRBV28 and TRBJ2-7; 10 bases match TRBD2. The CDR3 is 16 residues long. Trimming cost V 9 bases and J 2 bases; bases outside gene matches: 13. CDR1 MDHEN and CDR2 SYDVKM come from the germline V gene. CDR3 sequence reads: CASLPPSGGVTYEQYF. In DNA, the CDR3 is TGTGCCAGTCTACCTCCGAGCGGGGGGGTTACCTACGAGCAGTACTTC.

The chain joins TRBV5-1 to TRBJ2-3; D may be TRBD2 (6 bases). CDR3 length: 15 amino acids. V dropped 0 bases and J dropped 4 bases, with 12 bases sitting between them. From germline, CDR1 is SGHRS and CDR2 YFSETQ. In DNA form, the CDR3 reads TGCGCCAGCAGCTTGGTTCCTAGCGTGGCAGATACGCAGTATTTT. Translation: CASSLVPSVADTQYF.

The rearrangement uses TRBV19 and TRBJ2-2, with 7 bases lining up with TRBD1. Germline values: CDR1 LNHDA, CDR2 SQIVND (reference sequence). J lost 1 base, V lost 3 bases, and 2 bases had no gene match. There are 15 residues in the CDR3. CDR3 residues: CASSMRTGNTGELFF. Here the CDR3 DNA reads TGTGCCAGTAGTATGAGGACAGGGAACACCGGGGAGCTGTTTTTT. The full variable domain, with the rest looked up from reference TRBV19 and TRBJ2-2, is DGGITQSPKYLFRKEGQNVTLSCEQNLNHDAMYWYRQDPGQGLRLIYYSQIVNDFQKGDIAEGYSVSREKKESFPLTVTSAQKNPTAFYLCASSMRTGNTGELFFGEGSRLTVL.

This clone was seen a few times. The CDR3 is CASSRLAGDITDTQYF. The CDR3 DNA reads TGTGCCAGTAGTAGACTAGCGGGAGATATCACAGATACGCAGTATTTT. The V call is TRBV19, the J call TRBJ2-3; 12 nucleotides agree with TRBD2. The CDR3 totals 16 residues. Germline V gene sequence: CDR1 LNHDA, CDR2 SQIVND (reference sequence). V was pared by 4 bases and J by 2 bases, with 4 bases of the junction left unmatched.

The chain joins TRBV4-1 to TRBJ1-2, with D unclear. This CDR3 contains 16 residues. Germline loops: CDR1 MGHRA, CDR2 YSYEKL. Trimming shortened V by 2 bases and J by 4 bases, and 17 bases separated the two germline ends. CDR3 in DNA: TGCGCCAGCAGCCAAACCCCTAATCAGGAGGTCTATGGCTACACCTTC. Its protein product is CASSQTPNQEVYGYTF.

V and J are TRBV27 and TRBJ2-7; 13 bases align to TRBD2. CDR3 size: 14 residues. From germline, CDR1 is MNHEY and CDR2 SMNVEV (reference sequence). The CDR3 reads CATTSGGALGEQYF. Here the CDR3 DNA reads TGTGCTACCACTAGCGGGGGGGCATTGGGCGAGCAGTACTTC.

The chain recombines TRBV5-6 with TRBJ2-1; tentatively, D is TRBD1 (6 bases). CDR1 and CDR2 (germline): SGHDT, YYEEEE. V was trimmed by 4 bases and J by 7 bases, leaving 15 bases between them. The CDR3 contains 14 residues. The CDR3 coding sequence is TGTGCCAGCAGCCCCGGACAGTTTAGGAATGAGCAGTTCTTC. Translating it yields CASSPGQFRNEQFF.

J is TRBJ2-1 and V is TRBV27; 11 nucleotides match TRBD2. The V and J ends lost 3 bases and 7 bases, in that order; junction bases with no gene match: 11. Germline CDR1 reads MNHEY; CDR2 reads SMNVEV (reference sequence). The CDR3 runs to 17 residues. The CDR3 DNA is TGTGCCAGCAGTTTCCTTATTAGCGGGGGGGCCAGGAATGAGCAGTTCTTC. Its protein is CASSFLISGGARNEQFF.

This chain links TRBV5-1 with TRBJ2-2; D perhaps matches TRBD1 (6 bases). CDR1 is SGHRS and CDR2 is YFSETQ in the germline V gene. The CDR3 has 14 amino acids. The V end was cut by 3 bases, the J end by 1 base, with 7 bases between. CDR3 DNA sequence: TGCGCCAGCAGCTGGGGGCAGAACACCGGGGAGCTGTTTTTT. It is translated as CASSWGQNTGELFF. The full variable domain, in which reference TRBV5-1 and TRBJ2-2 provide the parts outside the CDR3, is KAGVTQTPRYLIKTRGQQVTLSCSPISGHRSVSWYQQTPGQGLQFLFEYFSETQRNKGNFPGRFSGRQFSNSRSEMNVSTLELGDSALYLCASSWGQNTGELFFGEGSRLTVL.

This sequence joins TRBV4-1 and TRBJ1-2; no firm D call. Germline lookup yields CDR1 MGHRA and CDR2 YSYEKL. The CDR3 consists of 13 residues. Trimming removed 0 bases at V and 4 bases at J, with 6 bases between. This CDR3 reads CASSQDIGYGYTF. The DNA for the CDR3 is TGCGCCAGCAGCCAAGATATCGGCTATGGCTACACCTTC.

V and J are TRBV6-5 and TRBJ1-6; the D is unclear. V lost 7 bases to trimming and J lost 10 bases, with 17 bases between them. This CDR3 has 14 amino acids. Germline V gene lookup returns CDR1 MNHEY and CDR2 SVGAGI. The CDR3, as DNA: TGTGCCAGCACCCGTTCCGGGAATCGGTCACCCCTCCACTTT. Translation gives CASTRSGNRSPLHF.

The rearrangement uses TRBV5-1 and TRBJ1-3; 7 bases are a match to TRBD1. J gave up 8 bases and V 3 bases, and 8 bases lay outside the gene matches. In germline, CDR1 is SGHRS, CDR2 YFSETQ. This CDR3 has 14 residues. CDR3 protein: CASSSQGGSDTIYF. In nucleotides, the CDR3 is TGCGCCAGCAGCTCCCAGGGGGGTTCGGACACCATATATTTT.